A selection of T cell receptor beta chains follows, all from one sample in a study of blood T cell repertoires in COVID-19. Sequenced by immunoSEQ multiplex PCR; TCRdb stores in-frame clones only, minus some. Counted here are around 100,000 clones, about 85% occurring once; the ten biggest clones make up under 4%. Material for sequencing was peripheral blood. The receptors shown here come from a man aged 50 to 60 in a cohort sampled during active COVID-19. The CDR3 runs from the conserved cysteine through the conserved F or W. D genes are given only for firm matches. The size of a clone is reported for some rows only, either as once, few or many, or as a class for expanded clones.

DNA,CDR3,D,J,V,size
TGTGCCATCAGCGGGACAGGGCTGAGCAATCAGCCCCAGCATTTT,CAISGTGLSNQPQHF,TRBD1,TRBJ1-5,TRBV10-3,-
TGTGCCAGCAGCCGGACTTTATCCACAGATACGCAGTATTTT,CASSRTLSTDTQYF,-,TRBJ2-3,TRBV2,-
TGTGCCAGCAGACAGGGAGAGAACGGGGAGCTGTTTTTT,CASRQGENGELFF,-,TRBJ2-2,TRBV6-6,-
TGTGCCAGCAGCGCCTCCTCGGGTTCGTACGAGCAGTACTTC,CASSASSGSYEQYF,-,TRBJ2-7,TRBV7-9,-
TGTGCCAGCAGCTTGGCCAGTGGGGGGTTTTACACCTTC,CASSLASGGFYTF,-,TRBJ1-2,TRBV5-6,-
TGTGCCAGCAGCTACCCGACAGGATTCTATGGCTACACCTTC,CASSYPTGFYGYTF,-,TRBJ1-2,TRBV7-2,-
TGTGCCAGCAGTTACTCAGACAGGGCTTGGGGCTACACCTTC,CASSYSDRAWGYTF,TRBD1,TRBJ1-2,TRBV6-5,-
TGTGCCAGTAGTCTCCTAGCGGGGGGCTCCTACAATGAGCAGTTCTTC,CASSLLAGGSYNEQFF,TRBD2,TRBJ2-1,TRBV19,-
TGTGCCAGCAGCGTAGCTCCCGTAGCAACTAATGAAAAACTGTTTTTT,CASSVAPVATNEKLFF,-,TRBJ1-4,TRBV9,-
TGCGCCAGCAGCTTGGCATTCAGTAGCACAGATACGCAGTATTTT,CASSLAFSSTDTQYF,-,TRBJ2-3,TRBV5-1,-
TGTGCCAGCAGCGTAAGGGGTTACAATGAGCAGTTCTTC,CASSVRGYNEQFF,-,TRBJ2-1,TRBV7-6,-
TGTGCCAGCAGTTACGTTCGTGCGGGCGGGAACAATGAGCAGTTCTTC,CASSYVRAGGNNEQFF,-,TRBJ2-1,TRBV6-5,-
TGTGCCAGCTCACCGCTAGCGGGGGGCCGACCCTACGAGCAGTACTTC,CASSPLAGGRPYEQYF,TRBD2,TRBJ2-7,TRBV18,once
TGTGCCAGCAGACGAAACAGGGGTAATGAAAAACTGTTTTTT,CASRRNRGNEKLFF,TRBD1,TRBJ1-4,TRBV6-5,-
TGTGCCATCAGCGACATAGCAGGGGGGAACACCGGGGAGCTGTTTTTT,CAISDIAGGNTGELFF,TRBD1,TRBJ2-2,TRBV10-3,-
TGTGCCACCAGCCGGACAGGCTCTGGGGCCAACGTCCTGACTTTC,CATSRTGSGANVLTF,TRBD1,TRBJ2-6,TRBV15,-
TGCAGCGCACAAGGGAGCTATGGCTACACCTTC,CSAQGSYGYTF,-,TRBJ1-2,TRBV29-1,-
TGTGCCACCAGTGATTCGTGGACAGGGGTTACTAACACCGGGGAGCTGTTTTTT,CATSDSWTGVTNTGELFF,TRBD1,TRBJ2-2,TRBV24-1,-
TGTGCCAGCAGCCCGCCAGGGCCCAATCAGCCCCAGCATTTT,CASSPPGPNQPQHF,-,TRBJ1-5,TRBV21-1,-
TGTGCCAGCAGCTTGGGTCTGGCGGGACAGTCAAAGGGAAACACCATATATTTT,CASSLGLAGQSKGNTIYF,TRBD1,TRBJ1-3,TRBV5-6,-
TGCAGCGTTGGCGTAGCGGGGGCCCGTGACAATGAGCAGTTCTTC,CSVGVAGARDNEQFF,TRBD2,TRBJ2-1,TRBV29-1,-
TGTGCCAGCAGTCCACGCCCAGGGGCAGATACGCAGTATTTT,CASSPRPGADTQYF,-,TRBJ2-3,TRBV27,-
TGTGCTAGTGGCCGGGATTTTTCCTACTCACCCCTCCACTTT,CASGRDFSYSPLHF,-,TRBJ1-6,TRBV12-5,-
TGTGCCAGCAGCTCCGGGACTAGCGGGGGGGCGGGCACAGATACGCAGTATTTT,CASSSGTSGGAGTDTQYF,TRBD2,TRBJ2-3,TRBV7-3,-
TGTGCCAGTAGTAGAGGCCCGGGACAGGTGGACACCGGGGAGCTGTTTTTT,CASSRGPGQVDTGELFF,TRBD1,TRBJ2-2,TRBV19,-
TGTGCCAGCAGTCCGTCAGGGGGGTACGAGCAGTACTTC,CASSPSGGYEQYF,-,TRBJ2-7,TRBV6-5,-
TGCGCCAGCAGTCTAGACAGGGAAACTGAAGCTTTCTTT,CASSLDRETEAFF,TRBD1,TRBJ1-1,TRBV10-2,few
TGTGCCAGCAGTTTTTGGGGCAGGAACACCGGGGAGCTGTTTTTT,CASSFWGRNTGELFF,-,TRBJ2-2,TRBV28,-
TGTGCCACCAGTGATCCGACAGAGGCGGTGCAGTACTTC,CATSDPTEAVQYF,-,TRBJ2-7,TRBV24-1,-
TGCGCCAGCTCCTACGGGGGGGGAACCTTCACCGGGGAGCTGTTTTTT,CASSYGGGTFTGELFF,TRBD2,TRBJ2-2,TRBV5-1,once
TGTGCCAGTAGTATTCAGGGGATGATCTACGAGCAGTACTTC,CASSIQGMIYEQYF,-,TRBJ2-7,TRBV19,-
TGTGCCAGCAGTCCCCGTTGGGGGGAGGCTGAAGCTTTCTTT,CASSPRWGEAEAFF,-,TRBJ1-1,TRBV28,-
TGTGCTAGTGGTTTACTCGGGGAGCTGTTTTTT,CASGLLGELFF,-,TRBJ2-2,TRBV12-5,few
TGTGCCAGTAGTCGTCTGTCGGCGAACACCGGGGAGCTGTTTTTT,CASSRLSANTGELFF,-,TRBJ2-2,TRBV19,-
TGTGCCAGCAGCTCGGGGGGGGCGGGCACAAAGACCCAGTACTTC,CASSSGGAGTKTQYF,TRBD2,TRBJ2-5,TRBV13,-
TGTGCCAGCAGTTTCTTGGGGACAGGGCTCCGGGAAAAACTGTTTTTT,CASSFLGTGLREKLFF,TRBD1,TRBJ1-4,TRBV6-5,-
TGTGCCACCAGCAGAGGGGGAGTTGTCGATGAGCAGTTCTTC,CATSRGGVVDEQFF,-,TRBJ2-1,TRBV15,-
TGTGCCAGCTCAGGTGGGAGTCGAGCGTACGAGCAGTACTTC,CASSGGSRAYEQYF,-,TRBJ2-7,TRBV18,-
TGCGCCAGCAGCGCGCGTCAACTCAGTGGCGGGGGGCCACCAGATACGCAGTATTTT,CASSARQLSGGGPPDTQYF,TRBD2,TRBJ2-3,TRBV5-1,-
TGTGCCAGCAGCAGCTGGGGGGGAGAGCAGTACTTC,CASSSWGGEQYF,TRBD2,TRBJ2-7,TRBV7-8,-
TGTGCCACCTCGGACTGGGCCTATAATTCACCCCTCCACTTT,CATSDWAYNSPLHF,-,TRBJ1-6,TRBV6-5,-
TGTGCCAGCAGCTTCGGGAACACTGAAGCTTTCTTT,CASSFGNTEAFF,-,TRBJ1-1,TRBV7-2,-
TGTGCCAGCAGTCATACACCGGGACAGGGGACTTATAGCAATCAGCCCCAGCATTTT,CASSHTPGQGTYSNQPQHF,TRBD1,TRBJ1-5,TRBV27,-
TGTGCCAGCAGCCAAGATTGGGGGGGGCTAAATGAGCAGTTCTTC,CASSQDWGGLNEQFF,-,TRBJ2-1,TRBV4-2,once
TGTGCCAGCAGCCGGGCCGGGACTAGCGGGGGGGACTACACAGATACGCAGTATTTT,CASSRAGTSGGDYTDTQYF,TRBD2,TRBJ2-3,TRBV11-2,-
TGTGCCAGCAGCTTAACGGGGACACTAGCCAAAAACATTCAGTACTTC,CASSLTGTLAKNIQYF,-,TRBJ2-4,TRBV5-6,-
TGTGCCAGCAGCTTAGGCGGGACAGGGGGTCCAGAGACCCAGTACTTC,CASSLGGTGGPETQYF,TRBD1,TRBJ2-5,TRBV7-6,-
TGTGCCAGCAGCGCGGGACTAGCGGGGGGGTCGAATGAGCAGTTCTTC,CASSAGLAGGSNEQFF,TRBD2,TRBJ2-1,TRBV7-2,-
TGTGCCAGCTATTCGGCTGGAGGGGCTTTCTTT,CASYSAGGAFF,-,TRBJ1-1,TRBV28,-